This TCR beta chain is from a study of cytomegalovirus exposure and HLA in healthy donors. Study-level findings and limits: The study labeled 150 to 200 TCR beta chains cytomegalovirus-associated. CMV antigen specificity was confirmed in vitro for three CMV-associated chains.

For this clone: Its antigen is unidentified.

Generated by immunoSEQ multiplex PCR, the TCRdb table keeps only in-frame clones and is missing some. The sample records about 43,000 clones, roughly 90% being singletons. Germline CDR1 reads SQVTM; CDR2 reads ANQGSEA. The CDR3 has 16 amino acids. V was clipped by 4 bases and J by 4 bases; unmatched bases: 11. The sequence was collected from a man younger than 35 in good health and CMV-seronegative. This chain joins TRBV29-1 and TRBJ2-2; 8 nucleotides match TRBD1. Specimen: PBMCs. CDR3 nucleotide sequence: TGCAGCGTTGCAGGGGGCGGTTACGGAGGCACCGGGGAGCTGTTTTTT. Protein: CSVAGGGYGGTGELFF.